The present TCR beta chain was sequenced within a study of blood T cell repertoires in COVID-19. About the study: COVID-19 samples, acute and convalescent, were from the United States, Italy and Spain. The cDNA or gDNA used as material had been derived from T cells, B-cell-depleted T cells, or PBMCs.

Germline assignment: CDR1 GTSNPN and CDR2 SVGIG (reference sequence). Between the trimmed V and J ends, which lost 3 bases and 2 bases, there was a span of 8 bases. The CDR3 is made up of 13 amino acids. In the authors' workflow: How many nucleated cells were present was estimated from reference gene primer amplification. This table comes from immunoSEQ multiplex PCR, and its TCRdb copy is limited to in-frame clones, with some not included. V, J and clone size were drawn from that table, and D and trimming were deduced from the DNA. Of over 130,000 clones listed, about 77% are singletons. This clone was recorded a few times.

The receptor comes from a woman between 50 and 59 years old with active or convalescent COVID-19. The V gene is TRBV30, the J gene TRBJ1-3; D uncertain. Sequenced material: peripheral blood. The CDR3 here is CAWSPGAGNTIYF. The CDR3 DNA reads as TGTGCCTGGAGCCCCGGGGCTGGAAACACCATATATTTT. Together with reference TRBV30 and TRBJ1-3, the CDR3 gives the full variable domain: SQTIHQWPATLVQPVGSPLSLECTVEGTSNPNLYWYRQAAGRGLQLLFYSVGIGQISSEVPQNLSASRPQDRQFILSSKKLLLSDSGFYLCAWSPGAGNTIYFGEGSWLTVV.